The 14 T cell receptor beta chains listed next were all sequenced from one sample in a study of T-cell reconstitution after alpha-beta-depleted transplantation in children. Unique molecular identifiers were incorporated during preparation of the TCRbeta library. TCRdb recomputed calls from the PCR reads with MiXCR, one row per CDR3 protein. The table includes about 600,000 distinct CDR3 sequences, roughly a tenth detected once. This sample comprised PBMCs from the stem cell graft donor, obtained from the stem cell graft. The receptors were gathered from a human donor who donated a stem cell graft to a child with acute myeloid leukemia.

The chain combines TRBV6-1 with TRBJ2-5, with TRBD2 identical over 14 bases. Germline V gene data show CDR1 as MNHNS and CDR2 as SASEGT. The J segment lost 7 bases and the V segment lost 6 bases, leaving 10 bases of the junction unmatched. The CDR3 contains 16 residues. The CDR3 DNA follows: TGTGCCAGCAGCGGCGGGACTAGCGGGAGCTATGGGACCCAGTACTTC. Protein: CASSGGTSGSYGTQYF.

The V call is TRBV7-2, the J call TRBJ2-7; D assignment may be TRBD1 or TRBD2 (5 bases each). V was trimmed by 4 bases and J by 0 bases, leaving 13 bases between them. This CDR3 spans 15 amino acids. Germline V gene data show CDR1 as SGHTA and CDR2 as FQGNSA. The CDR3 protein is CASSSGRGPSYEQYF. The CDR3 nucleotides are TGTGCCAGCAGCTCGGGTAGGGGACCCTCCTACGAGCAGTACTTC.

The chain couples TRBV5-1 to TRBJ2-2; 10 bases line up with TRBD1. The V segment lost 6 bases and the J segment 6 bases; nucleotides outside the gene matches: 5. CDR3 length: 14 residues. Germline assignment: CDR1 SGHRS and CDR2 YFSETQ. Here the CDR3 reads CASTLTGGPGELFF. In DNA, the CDR3 is TGCGCCAGCACGCTGACAGGGGGCCCCGGGGAGCTGTTTTTT. Variable domain in full (rest from reference TRBV5-1 and TRBJ2-2): KAGVTQTPRYLIKTRGQQVTLSCSPISGHRSVSWYQQTPGQGLQFLFEYFSETQRNKGNFPGRFSGRQFSNSRSEMNVSTLELGDSALYLCASTLTGGPGELFFGEGSRLTVL.

This clonotype was seen many times. The chain uses TRBV6-5 and TRBJ2-5; the match to TRBD2 covers 9 bases. The germline gives CDR1 MNHEY, CDR2 SVGAGI. The CDR3 loop spans 17 amino acids. J gave up 5 bases and V 6 bases, and 16 bases lay outside the gene matches. CDR3 nucleotide sequence: TGTGCCAGCAGGCACTCCGTAGCGGGAGTGTTCGGGGAGACCCAGTACTTC. It yields the protein CASRHSVAGVFGETQYF.

This rearrangement joins TRBV18 to TRBJ1-5; tentative D call: TRBD1 (5 bases). The CDR3 has 16 residues. The germline V gene encodes CDR1 KGHSH and CDR2 LQKENI. V was trimmed by 3 bases and J by 0 bases, leaving 12 bases between them. This CDR3 reads CASSPGTVPSNQPQHF. CDR3 nucleotide sequence: TGTGCCAGCTCACCTGGGACCGTTCCTAGCAATCAGCCCCAGCATTTT.

This clonotype was seen repeatedly, ten times or more. The rearrangement uses TRBV20-1 and TRBJ2-2, with TRBD2 identical over 9 bases. Germline V lookup: CDR1 DFQATT, CDR2 SNEGSKA (reference sequence). The CDR3 has 17 residues. Germline trimming cut 0 bases from V and 2 bases from J; bases unmatched to any gene: 7. CDR3 bases: TGCAGTGCTAGAGACCTCCGGACTAGCGCCAACACCGGGGAGCTGTTTTTT. This translates into CSARDLRTSANTGELFF.

This clonotype was seen a handful of times. The chain recombines TRBV5-4 with TRBJ2-1; 13 positions match TRBD2. V was clipped by 4 bases and J by 9 bases; unmatched bases: 7. Germline-derived CDR1 and CDR2 are SGHNT and YYREEE (reference sequence). The CDR3 spans 15 residues. The CDR3 DNA follows: TGTGCCAGCAGCACTAGCGGGAGGGCCGGTGTTGAGCAGTTCTTC. Its protein is CASSTSGRAGVEQFF.

This clonotype was counted ten times or more. The V and J genes are TRBV4-2 and TRBJ2-4; D unresolved. The CDR3 covers 17 residues. V lost 0 bases and J 2 bases, leaving 14 bases between the germline ends. From germline, CDR1 is LGHNA and CDR2 YNFKEQ. This CDR3 is CASSQDHLGNPKNIQYF. CDR3 in DNA: TGTGCCAGCAGCCAAGACCATCTAGGGAACCCCAAAAACATTCAGTACTTC.

This rearrangement joins TRBV15 to TRBJ1-1, with D perhaps TRBD1 (6 bases). The germline V and J ends were trimmed by 0 bases and 2 bases, with 10 bases remaining between them. Germline V gene sequence: CDR1 LNHNV, CDR2 YYDKDF (reference sequence). The CDR3 is 15 amino acids. CDR3 DNA: TGTGCCACCAGCAGAGATTACAGGGAAAACACTGAAGCTTTCTTT. It translates to CATSRDYRENTEAFF.

At least ten counts were recorded for this clonotype. V gene TRBV12-3 or TRBV12-4 combines with J gene TRBJ2-1, with TRBD2 matching 11 bases. The CDR3 runs 15 residues. Trimming cost V 6 bases and J 2 bases; bases outside gene matches: 3. For the CDR3, the DNA is TGTGCCAGCAGAGTTAGCGGGAGGGCCTACAATGAGCAGTTCTTC. It translates to CASRVSGRAYNEQFF.

This clonotype appeared many times. The chain has TRBV20-1 and TRBJ2-7; 10 bases line up with TRBD1. This CDR3 contains 15 residues. CDR1 is DFQATT, CDR2 SNEGSKA, per germline (reference sequence). Trimming took 1 base from V and 3 from J; bases not matched to a gene: 6. In DNA form, the CDR3 reads TGCAGTGCTAGAGGGGTGGACAGGGGGTTCTACGAGCAGTACTTC. Protein product: CSARGVDRGFYEQYF.

This clonotype turned up a few times. The chain recombines TRBV12-3 or TRBV12-4 with TRBJ2-3; D not certain. Trimming removed 6 bases at V and 2 bases at J, with 15 bases between. This CDR3 has 15 residues. The CDR3 reads CASSYLGTVTDTQYF. As DNA, the CDR3 is TGTGCCAGCAGCTACCTTGGTACAGTCACAGATACGCAGTATTTT.

The chain carries TRBV29-1 and TRBJ2-1; maybe TRBD1 (5 bases). Germline V gene sequence: CDR1 SQVTM, CDR2 ANQGSEA. The CDR3 spans 12 residues. V was trimmed by 3 bases and J by 8 bases, leaving 11 bases between them. The DNA of the CDR3 is TGCAGCGTTGATCAGGGTACCGATGAGCAGTTCTTC. It is translated as CSVDQGTDEQFF.

V usage is TRBV29-1 and J usage is TRBJ1-2; 10 nucleotides match TRBD1. V gave up 7 bases and J gave up 1 base; unmatched junction bases: 3. Germline values: CDR1 SQVTM, CDR2 ANQGSEA. The CDR3 has 13 residues. The CDR3 region has the DNA TGCAGCGGTGGGACAGGGGTTAACTATGGCTACACCTTC. Translation gives CSGGTGVNYGYTF.